This record covers a single TCR beta chain. Its antigen is currently unknown. The assay was immunoSEQ multiplex PCR, and TCRdb's table has in-frame clones only and misses some. The table has about 4,800 clones, about 83% seen once; the top ten hold 0.95% to 1.5%. Time point denoted: 2015-2016 season, 7 days after influenza vaccination. Between roughly 35 and 100 mL of blood was drawn per time point. The sample belongs to a study of follicular helper T cells after annual influenza vaccination. The CDR3 totals 15 residues. Germline V gives CDR1 SGHAT, CDR2 FQNNGV. The V end lost 5 bases, the J end lost 5 bases, and 16 bases lay between the germline ends. Study findings and constraints: Rare clonotypes were missed; only about 8.5-20% of cells gave TCRB.

The clonotype comes from an adult who received the influenza vaccine. V and J are TRBV11-2 and TRBJ1-5; maybe TRBD1 (6 bases). The sample consisted of CXCR5+ CD38- circulating T follicular helper cells from blood, taken 7 days after influenza vaccination. Regarding subset: circulating Tfh, non-naive CD4+CXCR5+PD-1+ (ICOS+CD38+ or ICOS-CD38-). CDR3 DNA sequence: TGTGCCAGCAGCGCAGGGGCAGGGACCCATCAGCCCCAGCATTTT. It specifies CASSAGAGTHQPQHF.